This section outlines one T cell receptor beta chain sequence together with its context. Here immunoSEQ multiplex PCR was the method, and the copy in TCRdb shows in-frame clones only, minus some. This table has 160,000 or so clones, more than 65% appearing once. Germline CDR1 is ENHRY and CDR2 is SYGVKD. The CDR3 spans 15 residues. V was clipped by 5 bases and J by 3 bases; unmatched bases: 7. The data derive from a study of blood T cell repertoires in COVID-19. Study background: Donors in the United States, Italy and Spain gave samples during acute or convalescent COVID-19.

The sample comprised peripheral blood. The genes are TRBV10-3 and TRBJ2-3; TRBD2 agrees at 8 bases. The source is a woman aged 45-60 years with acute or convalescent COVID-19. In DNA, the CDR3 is TGTGCCATCAGTCCGATAGCGGGGCGGACAGATACGCAGTATTTT. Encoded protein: CAISPIAGRTDTQYF.